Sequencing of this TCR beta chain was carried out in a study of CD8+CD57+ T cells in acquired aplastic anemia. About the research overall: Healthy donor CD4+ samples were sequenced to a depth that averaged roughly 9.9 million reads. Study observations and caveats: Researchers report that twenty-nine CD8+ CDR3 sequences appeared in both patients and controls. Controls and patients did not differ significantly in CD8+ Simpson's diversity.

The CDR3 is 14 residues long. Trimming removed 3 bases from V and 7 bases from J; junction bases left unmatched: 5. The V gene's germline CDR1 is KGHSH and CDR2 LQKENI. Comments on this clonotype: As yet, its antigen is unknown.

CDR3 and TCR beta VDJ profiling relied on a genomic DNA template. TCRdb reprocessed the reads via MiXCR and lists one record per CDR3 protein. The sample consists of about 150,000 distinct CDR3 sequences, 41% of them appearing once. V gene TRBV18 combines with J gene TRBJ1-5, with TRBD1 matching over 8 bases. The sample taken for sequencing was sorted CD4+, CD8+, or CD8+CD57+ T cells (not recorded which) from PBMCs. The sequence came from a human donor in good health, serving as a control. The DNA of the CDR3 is TGTGCCAGCTCACCTACAGGGGGGGAACAGCCCCAGCATTTT. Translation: CASSPTGGEQPQHF. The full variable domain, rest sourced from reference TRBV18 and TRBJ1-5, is NAGVMQNPRHLVRRRGQEARLRCSPMKGHSHVYWYRQLPEEGLKFMVYLQKENIIDESGMPKERFSAEFPKEGPSILRIQQVVRGDSAAYFCASSPTGGEQPQHFGDGTRLSIL.